This T cell receptor (beta chain) emerged from a study of molecular identifiers for immune sequencing clone quantification. Study-wide results and limits: Molecules of identical TCR sharing a barcode could underestimate highly expanded clone sizes. Spike-in Jurkat TCR RNA from a single cell reportedly registered among about 1 million naive cells.

There are 11 residues in the CDR3. This clonotype was seen a few times. Antigen: not known. This could be a read error, since a much larger clone is one nucleotide away. Previously published methods and listed TCR primers were used for the bulk TCR libraries. MiXCR was run by TCRdb on the PCR reads, yielding one entry per CDR3 protein. There are roughly 65,000 distinct CDR3 sequences in the sample; less than 20% occur only once, and under 1.5% lies in the top ten. Naive CD8 T cells, phenotype CD8+CD4-CCR7+CD45RA+, were sorted. The chain links TRBV5-3 to TRBJ1-4, with D hard to call. TRBV5-3 qualifies as an ORF whose function is uncertain. The sequenced sample was naive CD8+ T cells from blood, with Jurkat cell RNA spiked in. Subset indicated: FACS-sorted CD8+CD4-CCR7+CD45RA+ naive T cells. The sequence was collected from a human donor in good health. Some libraries in this study had Jurkat cell RNA spiked in. The CDR3 region has the DNA TGTGCCAGCCGCGGTGGTGAAAAACTGTTGTTT. It translates to CASRGGEKLLF.